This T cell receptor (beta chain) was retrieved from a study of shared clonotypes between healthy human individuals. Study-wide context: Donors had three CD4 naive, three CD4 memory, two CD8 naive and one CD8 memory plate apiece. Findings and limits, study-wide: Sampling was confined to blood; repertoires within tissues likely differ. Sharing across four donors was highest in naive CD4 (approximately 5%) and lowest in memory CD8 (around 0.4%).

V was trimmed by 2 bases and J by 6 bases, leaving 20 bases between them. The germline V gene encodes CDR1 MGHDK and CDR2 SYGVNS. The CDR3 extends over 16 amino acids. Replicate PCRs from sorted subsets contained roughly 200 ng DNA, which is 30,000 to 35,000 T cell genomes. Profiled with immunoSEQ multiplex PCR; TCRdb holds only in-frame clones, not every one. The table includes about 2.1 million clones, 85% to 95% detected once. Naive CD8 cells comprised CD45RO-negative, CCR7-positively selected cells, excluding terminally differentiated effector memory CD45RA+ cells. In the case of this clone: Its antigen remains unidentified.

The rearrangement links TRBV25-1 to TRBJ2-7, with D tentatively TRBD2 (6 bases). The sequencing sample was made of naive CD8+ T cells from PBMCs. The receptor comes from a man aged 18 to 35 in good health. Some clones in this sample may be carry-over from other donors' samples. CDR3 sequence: CASSEIGPGDGGEQYF. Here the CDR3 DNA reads TGTGCCAGCAGTGAAATCGGTCCGGGAGACGGCGGCGAGCAGTACTTC.